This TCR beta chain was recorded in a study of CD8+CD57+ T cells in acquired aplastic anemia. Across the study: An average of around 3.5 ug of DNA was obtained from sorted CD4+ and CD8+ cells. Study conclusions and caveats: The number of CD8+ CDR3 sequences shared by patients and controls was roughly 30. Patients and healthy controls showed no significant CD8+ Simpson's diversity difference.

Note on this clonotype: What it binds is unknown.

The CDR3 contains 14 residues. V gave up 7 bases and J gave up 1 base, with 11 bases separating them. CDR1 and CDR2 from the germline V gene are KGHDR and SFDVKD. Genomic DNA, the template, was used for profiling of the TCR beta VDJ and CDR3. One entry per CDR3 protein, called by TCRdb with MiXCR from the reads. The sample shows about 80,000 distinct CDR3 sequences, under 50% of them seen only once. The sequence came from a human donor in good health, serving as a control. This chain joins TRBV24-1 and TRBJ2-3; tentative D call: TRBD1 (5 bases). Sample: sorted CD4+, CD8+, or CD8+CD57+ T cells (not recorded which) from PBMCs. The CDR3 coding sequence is TGTGCCACCAGAGGGGTTGTGGGCACAGATACGCAGTATTTT. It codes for CATRGVVGTDTQYF.